This passage covers 26 T cell receptor beta chains from one sample sequenced in a study of CD8 T cells in ankylosing spondylitis. TCRdb reprocessed the 5' RACE reads with MiXCR, giving one entry per CDR3 protein. Among roughly 230,000 distinct CDR3 sequences listed, approximately 10% were seen once. Source material: blood, either unsorted or a sorted T cell fraction (not recorded which). These receptors were obtained from a male donor with ankylosing spondylitis or in good health (not recorded which).

This clonotype was seen at least ten times. The rearrangement links TRBV3-1 to TRBJ2-5, with D perhaps assigned TRBD1 or TRBD2 (5 bases each). This CDR3 has 15 amino acids. V lost 2 bases and J lost 2, with 12 bases in between. Germline CDR1 reads LGHDT; CDR2 reads YNNKEL (reference sequence). As DNA, the CDR3 is TGTGCCAGCAGCCAATACGACGGGGCGCAAGAGACCCAGTACTTC. Protein product: CASSQYDGAQETQYF.

This clonotype has at least ten counts. The rearrangement joins TRBV2 to TRBJ1-1; the D is unclear. This CDR3 contains 13 residues. V lost 4 bases and J lost 6, with 12 bases in between. Germline V gene sequence: CDR1 SNHLY, CDR2 FYNNEI. The CDR3 nucleotides are TGTGCCAGCAGTGGAGGGCCCGGCGCTGAAGCTTTCTTT. It encodes CASSGGPGAEAFF.

This clonotype was seen a few times. The V call is TRBV7-2, the J call TRBJ2-1; no definite D call. V gave up 5 bases and J gave up 11 bases, with 10 bases separating them. CDR1 and CDR2 (germline): SGHTA, FQGNSA. This CDR3 has 11 residues. CDR3 protein: CASSPAVQQFF. For the CDR3, the DNA is TGTGCCAGCAGCCCCGCAGTTCAGCAGTTCTTC.

This clonotype was seen ten or more times. This chain uses TRBV5-1 with TRBJ1-4; D call uncertain. Trimming took 0 bases from V and 1 from J, leaving 7 bases between them. Germline V gene data show CDR1 as SGHRS and CDR2 as YFSETQ. CDR3 length: 15 amino acids. The CDR3 spells CASSLVPVTNEKLFF. CDR3 in DNA: TGCGCCAGCAGCTTGGTTCCGGTAACTAATGAAAAACTGTTTTTT. Based on the CDR3 plus reference TRBV5-1 and TRBJ1-4, the full variable domain is KAGVTQTPRYLIKTRGQQVTLSCSPISGHRSVSWYQQTPGQGLQFLFEYFSETQRNKGNFPGRFSGRQFSNSRSEMNVSTLELGDSALYLCASSLVPVTNEKLFFGSGTQLSVL.

This clonotype was picked up many times. V and J are TRBV6-1 and TRBJ1-1; 7 nucleotides match TRBD1. Trimming cost V 2 bases and J 4 bases; bases outside gene matches: 13. The CDR3 covers 17 residues. CDR1 MNHNS and CDR2 SASEGT come from the germline V gene. The CDR3 DNA follows: TGTGCCAGCAGTGAACCCTTCCTTGGGGACAGAGCCACTGAAGCTTTCTTT. Residues: CASSEPFLGDRATEAFF.

Many counts were recorded for this clonotype. This chain joins TRBV5-1 and TRBJ1-1; D gene uncertain. CDR3 length: 12 residues. With 0 bases removed from V and 5 bases from J, the gap between germline ends came to 5 bases. CDR1 and CDR2 from the germline V gene are SGHRS and YFSETQ. This CDR3 reads CASSLVETEAFF. For the CDR3, the DNA is TGCGCCAGCAGCTTGGTGGAGACTGAAGCTTTCTTT. The whole variable domain, remainder taken from reference TRBV5-1 and TRBJ1-1, is KAGVTQTPRYLIKTRGQQVTLSCSPISGHRSVSWYQQTPGQGLQFLFEYFSETQRNKGNFPGRFSGRQFSNSRSEMNVSTLELGDSALYLCASSLVETEAFFGQGTRLTVV.

The sample holds a few counts of this clonotype. The chain has TRBV6-2 or TRBV6-3 and TRBJ1-1, with a weak D call TRBD1 (6 bases). Germline V CDR1 and CDR2: MNHEY, SVGEGT. There are 16 residues in the CDR3. The V gene lost 4 bases and the J gene lost 7 bases, with 22 bases spanning the gap. This CDR3 is CASSLGEGGWPNEAFF. CDR3 DNA sequence: TGTGCCAGCAGTTTGGGGGAGGGGGGTTGGCCCAATGAAGCTTTCTTT.

This clonotype was recorded at least ten times. V gene TRBV5-4 combines with J gene TRBJ2-5; D not resolved. Germline CDR1 is SGHNT and CDR2 is YYREEE (reference sequence). V shed 2 bases and J shed 5 bases, with 16 bases lying between them. The CDR3 sequence is 15 residues long. In DNA, the CDR3 is TGTGCCAGCAGCTTAGGCTCGGGTCAGGCGGAGACCCAGTACTTC. Protein sequence: CASSLGSGQAETQYF.

This clonotype was observed at least ten times. The chain has TRBV25-1 and TRBJ1-2; a possible D gene is TRBD1 (5 bases). The V end was cut by 2 bases, the J end by 0 bases, with 10 bases between. This CDR3 spans 15 amino acids. Looked up from germline, CDR1 is MGHDK and CDR2 is SYGVNS. The CDR3 DNA sequence: TGTGCCAGCAGTGAACAGGGAAAAGCTAACTATGGCTACACCTTC. The encoded protein is CASSEQGKANYGYTF.

This clonotype was counted many times. The chain recombines TRBV20-1 with TRBJ2-7; TRBD1 is a possible D gene (6 bases). The CDR3 runs 14 residues. V was clipped by 5 bases and J by 3 bases, with 17 bases between them. Per germline, CDR1 DFQATT and CDR2 SNEGSKA (reference sequence). Here the CDR3 DNA reads TGCAGTGCTTCCCGGGACATCTCGAGCTACGAGCAGTACTTC. It codes for CSASRDISSYEQYF.

The chain is built from TRBV12-3 or TRBV12-4 and TRBJ1-1; D ambiguous. The CDR3 extends over 15 amino acids. Trimming cost V 3 bases and J 3 bases, with 14 bases left between them. DNA for the CDR3: TGTGCCAGCAGTTTTACTCCGGGGATTCACACTGAAGCTTTCTTT. Amino acids: CASSFTPGIHTEAFF.

This clonotype was detected many times. The chain recombines TRBV10-3 with TRBJ1-3, with D uncertain. CDR3 length: 14 amino acids. Germline V CDR1 and CDR2: ENHRY, SYGVKD. The V end lost 4 bases, the J end lost 4 bases, and 11 bases lay between the germline ends. CDR3 in DNA: TGTGCCATCAGTGCCCAGGCGGGCGGAAACACCATATATTTT. It codes for CAISAQAGGNTIYF.

The chain uses TRBV7-9 and TRBJ1-2; D remains unclear. The CDR3 spans 13 residues. V was cut by 1 base and J by 7 bases, with 10 bases left in between. Germline CDR1 SEHNR, CDR2 FQNEAQ (reference sequence). The CDR3 loop reads CASSLVKASGYTF. The CDR3 nucleotides read TGTGCCAGCAGCTTAGTAAAGGCGAGTGGCTACACCTTC.

This clonotype was counted at least ten times. The J gene is TRBJ2-1, the V gene TRBV12-3 or TRBV12-4; 7 nucleotides match TRBD2. This CDR3 spans 15 amino acids. Trimming cost V 6 bases and J 7 bases; bases outside gene matches: 12. The CDR3 reads CASRRESSGYNEQFF. The CDR3 DNA reads TGTGCCAGCAGGAGGGAATCTAGCGGCTATAATGAGCAGTTCTTC.

The genes are TRBV3-1 and TRBJ1-5; D might be TRBD1 (5 bases). CDR1 LGHDT and CDR2 YNNKEL come from the germline V gene (reference sequence). The CDR3 length is 14 residues. V lost 2 bases and J lost 5, with 10 bases in between. DNA of the CDR3: TGTGCCAGCAGCCAACAGGGAGGTCATCAGCCCCAGCATTTT. It is translated as CASSQQGGHQPQHF.

This clonotype has a handful of counts. Here the CDR3 reads CASSSGLATSYEQYF. In DNA, the CDR3 is TGTGCCAGCAGCTCGGGACTAGCGACCTCCTACGAGCAGTACTTC. This chain connects TRBV7-9 to TRBJ2-7; 10 bases are shared with TRBD2. CDR3 length: 15 residues. Germline CDR1 and CDR2: SEHNR and FQNEAQ (reference sequence). The V and J ends lost 4 bases and 0 bases, in that order; junction bases with no gene match: 3.

The chain is built from TRBV4-1 and TRBJ1-6, with D unresolved. This CDR3 region has 16 residues. In germline, CDR1 is MGHRA, CDR2 YSYEKL. Deletions cut 1 base from V and 3 bases from J, with 10 bases between. CDR3 bases: TGCGCCAGCAGCCAAGTAGTAGGGAACTATAATTCACCCCTCCACTTT. This sequence encodes CASSQVVGNYNSPLHF.

Concerning this clonotype: An end of the junction does not agree with germline; a read error may underlie this. The V and J genes are TRBV18 and TRBJ2-7, with 7 bases matching TRBD1. Per the germline V gene, CDR1 is KGHSH and CDR2 is LQKENI. This CDR3 is built from 13 residues. The CDR3 region is CAGSSGTDLEQYF. CDR3 sequence (DNA): TGTGCCGGCTCATCAGGGACAGATCTAGAGCAGTACTTC.

At least ten counts were recorded for this clonotype. This chain joins TRBV12-3 or TRBV12-4 and TRBJ2-1, with D uncertain. This CDR3 has 12 residues. V gave up 3 bases and J gave up 7 bases, with 7 bases separating them. Here the CDR3 reads CASSFWPNEQFF. Written as DNA, the CDR3 is TGTGCCAGCAGTTTCTGGCCGAATGAGCAGTTCTTC.

Ten or more counts support this clonotype. The CDR3 is CSAQTSGGITTETQYF. The CDR3 DNA reads TGCAGTGCTCAAACTAGCGGGGGAATTACGACAGAGACCCAGTACTTC. V and J are TRBV20-1 and TRBJ2-5, with TRBD2 matching 11 bases. This CDR3 region has 16 residues. CDR1 and CDR2 from the germline V gene are DFQATT and SNEGSKA (reference sequence). Losses at the gene ends were 5 bases for V and 4 bases for J; bases not matched to a gene: 12.

The chain joins TRBV4-2 to TRBJ2-3; 8 bases agree with TRBD2. This CDR3 contains 13 residues. Germline lookup yields CDR1 LGHNA and CDR2 YNFKEQ. Unmatched junction bases numbered 7, after V lost 0 bases and J lost 14 bases. CDR3 residues: CASSQEGSGSLYF. For the CDR3, the DNA is TGTGCCAGCAGCCAAGAGGGAAGCGGGAGCTTGTATTTT.

This clonotype was seen ten or more times. The chain is built from TRBV7-9 and TRBJ1-1, with D possibly TRBD1 on 5 matching bases. The CDR3 runs to 14 residues. The germline CDR1 and CDR2 sequences are SEHNR and FQNEAQ (reference sequence). V gave up 3 bases and J gave up 4 bases, with 12 bases separating them. The CDR3 region is CASSLGGAGTEAFF. As DNA, the CDR3 is TGTGCCAGCAGCTTGGGAGGGGCGGGCACTGAAGCTTTCTTT.

With respect to this clonotype: At one end, the junction sequence differs from germline, possibly due to a read error. J is TRBJ1-4 and V is TRBV18; D perhaps matches TRBD1 (6 bases). The CDR3 runs 16 residues. Germline loops: CDR1 KGHSH, CDR2 LQKENI. The CDR3 DNA sequence: TGTGCCAGCTCACCACAGGGGACATCGACTAATGAAAATCTGTTTTTT. Its translation is CASSPQGTSTNENLFF.

This clonotype was observed many times. The chain uses TRBV30 and TRBJ1-1; D unclear. Looked up from germline, CDR1 is GTSNPN and CDR2 is SVGIG (reference sequence). V lost 0 bases and J 1 base, leaving 15 bases between the germline ends. CDR3 size: 16 residues. Written as DNA, the CDR3 is TGTGCCTGGAGTGTGGGAGGCGCCTCCGGGAACACTGAAGCTTTCTTT. Its translation: CAWSVGGASGNTEAFF.

The J gene is TRBJ2-5, the V gene TRBV5-6; 10 bases agree with TRBD2. Per the germline V gene, CDR1 is SGHDT and CDR2 is YYEEEE. There are 18 residues in the CDR3. J lost 4 bases, V lost 3 bases, and 15 bases had no gene match. The DNA of the CDR3 is TGTGCCAGCAGCTCGGTACGGGGAGCGGGAGGGCCTCGAGAGACCCAGTACTTC. The encoded protein is CASSSVRGAGGPRETQYF.

The chain has TRBV11-3 and TRBJ2-2; D is uncertain. The germline gives CDR1 SGHNT, CDR2 YENEEA. The V end lost 1 base, the J end lost 0 bases, and 6 bases lay between the germline ends. This CDR3 region has 15 residues. In nucleotides, the CDR3 is TGTGCCAGCAGCTTAGCCGCAGCGAACACCGGGGAGCTGTTTTTT. It yields the protein CASSLAAANTGELFF.